This T cell receptor beta chain derives from a study of blood T cells in healthy people across ages. About the study: The template switching approach captured approximately one barcoded beta molecule for every two T cells. General observations from the study: Age brought a roughly linear fall in TCR beta diversity measured per million T cells.

Combining a sample-barcoded 5' primer with a J-beta primer mix, a second PCR ran for roughly 7 to 11 cycles. The authors tagged each cDNA molecule using a template-switch adaptor with 12 random nucleotides. TCRdb itself ran the 5' RACE reads through MiXCR, one entry per CDR3 protein. The sample carries about 1.6 million distinct CDR3 sequences, 30% to 35% recorded once. This clonotype was detected ten times or more. Its specificity is unknown. The CDR3 has 15 residues. Germline V gives CDR1 LGHDT, CDR2 YNNKEL (reference sequence). The trim removed 2 bases at V and 0 bases at J, leaving 2 bases unmatched.

The sequenced sample consisted of blood. The gene calls are TRBV3-1 and TRBJ2-7; TRBD2 matches at 9 bases. The sequence was obtained from a woman in her 30s in good health. This CDR3 reads CASSQLAGVSYEQYF. The CDR3 DNA is TGTGCCAGCAGCCAATTAGCGGGGGTCTCCTACGAGCAGTACTTC.